These 21 T cell receptor beta chains originate from one sample sequenced in a study of beta chain features in type 1 diabetes. Study-level results: Moderate but significant shortening of TCRB CDR3s was recorded in all four CD4+ subsets from Type 1 diabetes patients.

What was sequenced were expressed TCRB transcripts, since all of the isolated RNA had been reverse transcribed. The repertoire was sequenced with immunoSEQ multiplex PCR; TCRdb's copy has only in-frame clones and lacks some. The table records 300,000 to 450,000 clones, 10% to 15% of them present only once. No antigens are known for them. Specimen: naive CD4+ T cells from blood. These receptors came from a woman aged 18-35 years with type 1 diabetes.

This clone was seen more than once but under ten times. The V and J genes are TRBV5-4 and TRBJ1-1; D might be TRBD1 (6 bases). CDR3 length equals 13 residues. V lost 1 base and J lost 3, with 7 bases in between. Germline CDR1 and CDR2: SGHNT and YYREEE (reference sequence). CDR3 DNA sequence: TGTGCCAGCAGCTTGCAGGGGTACACTGAAGCTTTCTTT. It is translated as CASSLQGYTEAFF.

The chain combines TRBV5-1 with TRBJ2-7; tentative D call: TRBD1 (6 bases). V was clipped by 0 bases and J by 2 bases, with 12 bases between them. This CDR3 has 15 amino acids. CDR1 and CDR2 (germline): SGHRS, YFSETQ. The CDR3 loop is CASSLGRDKTYEQYF. The CDR3 nucleotides are TGCGCCAGCAGCTTGGGACGGGACAAGACCTACGAGCAGTACTTC.

The chain uses TRBV4-1 and TRBJ2-1, with 13 bases matching TRBD2. The CDR3 totals 20 residues. Germline CDR1 and CDR2: MGHRA and YSYEKL. Trimming removed 4 bases from V and 9 bases from J; junction bases left unmatched: 21. In nucleotides, the CDR3 is TGCGCCAGCAGCCGAAAAGTGGGGGAACTGGGGGGACTAGCGGGATTTGAGCAGTTCTTC. Its protein is CASSRKVGELGGLAGFEQFF.

This clone has only a few counts. The chain joins TRBV30 to TRBJ1-1, with D unresolved. Per the germline V gene, CDR1 is GTSNPN and CDR2 is SVGIG (reference sequence). The CDR3 has 11 residues. Trimming removed 0 bases from V and 12 bases from J, with 11 bases in between. The CDR3 DNA reads TGTGCCTGGAGTGTAGAGGGTTACTCTTTCTTT. Translating it yields CAWSVEGYSFF.

This clone has more than one count but fewer than ten. This chain joins TRBV5-6 and TRBJ2-1; the match to TRBD1 covers 10 bases. Trimming at V came to 3 bases and at J to 8 bases, leaving 8 bases not matched to a gene. This CDR3 contains 15 residues. CDR1 is SGHDT and CDR2 is YYEEEE in the germline V gene. As DNA, the CDR3 is TGTGCCAGCAGCTCCCCGGGACAGGGGAATGATGAGCAGTTCTTC. Its translation is CASSSPGQGNDEQFF.

The chain carries TRBV29-1 and TRBJ1-5; D is unresolved. Germline V gene sequence: CDR1 SQVTM, CDR2 ANQGSEA. Trimming cost V 4 bases and J 5 bases, with 12 bases left between them. CDR3 length equals 13 residues. The CDR3 reads CSVATSEHQPQHF. CDR3 nucleotides: TGCAGCGTTGCAACGAGTGAGCATCAGCCCCAGCATTTT.

The chain couples TRBV7-2 to TRBJ1-2; no definite D call. V was shortened by 5 bases and J by 4 bases, with 17 bases between the two germline ends. Germline V gene data show CDR1 as SGHTA and CDR2 as FQGNSA. This CDR3 is 15 amino acids long. The CDR3 DNA is TGTGCCAGCAGCCACTCGACTGGAAGCAGCTATGGCTACACCTTC. Translating gives CASSHSTGSSYGYTF.

This clone was seen a few times. The chain carries TRBV14 and TRBJ2-7, with 10 bases matching TRBD2. In germline, CDR1 is SGHDN, CDR2 FVKESK. The CDR3 has 15 residues. J was trimmed by 1 base and V by 4 bases; bases with no gene match: 4. The CDR3 region has the DNA TGTGCCAGCAGCCTAGCGGGGGGCAGGTCCTACGAGCAGTACTTC. Its translation is CASSLAGGRSYEQYF.

The chain uses TRBV7-2 and TRBJ2-6; D is unclear. CDR1 and CDR2 from the germline V gene are SGHTA and FQGNSA. The CDR3 is 13 residues long. V dropped 8 bases and J dropped 4 bases, with 9 bases sitting between them. This CDR3 is CASLDSGANVLTF. The CDR3 DNA follows: TGTGCCAGCCTCGATAGCGGGGCCAACGTCCTGACTTTC.

This clone was recorded a few times. This chain connects TRBV4-3 to TRBJ1-5, with a tentative D call TRBD1 (5 bases). V gave up 0 bases and J gave up 6 bases, with 9 bases separating them. The CDR3 covers 14 residues. Germline V gene sequence: CDR1 LGHNA, CDR2 YSLEER. In DNA, the CDR3 is TGCGCCAGCAGCCAAGACAGGGTGGGTCAGCCCCAGCATTTT. Translation: CASSQDRVGQPQHF.

The table lists this clone with a few counts. J is TRBJ2-5 and V is TRBV7-9; 7 bases are shared with TRBD2. The CDR3 spans 15 residues. Trimming removed 6 bases from V and 1 base from J; junction bases left unmatched: 8. From germline, CDR1 is SEHNR and CDR2 FQNEAQ (reference sequence). This chain's CDR3 is CASRLTGTTQETQYF. The CDR3 region has the DNA TGTGCCAGCAGATTAACCGGGACTACCCAAGAGACCCAGTACTTC.

J is TRBJ1-1 and V is TRBV6-6; D perhaps matches TRBD1 (6 bases). The CDR3 covers 14 residues. Deletions cut 5 bases from V and 3 bases from J, with 13 bases between. Per the germline V gene, CDR1 is MNHNY and CDR2 is SVGAGI (reference sequence). In DNA form, the CDR3 reads TGTGCCAGCAGTCCGCAGGACAGCCACACTGAAGCTTTCTTT. It encodes CASSPQDSHTEAFF.

The J gene is TRBJ2-7, the V gene TRBV7-2; 8 bases are shared with TRBD2. Germline V gene sequence: CDR1 SGHTA, CDR2 FQGNSA. V was pared by 5 bases and J by 3 bases, with 9 bases of the junction left unmatched. The CDR3 is 15 residues long. The CDR3 DNA sequence: TGTGCCAGCAGCCCAGGGATGCTAGCGGGCTACGAGCAGTACTTC. This gives the protein CASSPGMLAGYEQYF.

In its sample, this clone was seen a few times. CDR3 amino acids: CASSFPRLAGNGEQFF. Here the CDR3 DNA reads TGTGCCAGCAGCTTTCCAAGACTAGCGGGGAACGGTGAGCAGTTCTTC. The genes are TRBV7-9 and TRBJ2-1, with TRBD2 matching 11 bases. The length of the CDR3 is 16 residues. The V gene end was trimmed by 3 bases and the J gene end by 9 bases; junction bases not matched to a gene: 10. Germline V gene data show CDR1 as SEHNR and CDR2 as FQNEAQ (reference sequence).

On this clone itself: Germline is not matched at one junction end, which may reflect a read error. The chain joins TRBV28 to TRBJ2-7; possibly TRBD2 for D (6 bases). Germline V gene sequence: CDR1 MDHEN, CDR2 SYDVKM. This CDR3 has 15 amino acids. CDR3 bases: TGTGCCAGCACCTCGGCCGGGGGTGAGGCCTACCAGCAGTACTTC. Translation: CASTSAGGEAYQQYF.

There are a few counts of this clone. The chain is built from TRBV30 and TRBJ1-2; 9 bases line up with TRBD1. The germline V gene has CDR1 GTSNPN and CDR2 SVGIG (reference sequence). CDR3 length equals 15 residues. J gave up 7 bases and V 3 bases, and 12 bases lay outside the gene matches. CDR3 nucleotides: TGTGCCTGGAGCGAGACCCCGGGACAGGGCGCTGGCTACACCTTC. Amino acids: CAWSETPGQGAGYTF.

The CDR3: CASSFTRDTQYF. DNA of the CDR3: TGTGCCAGCAGCTTTACGAGGGATACGCAGTATTTT. The chain has TRBV7-2 and TRBJ2-3; unclear D gene. Deletions cut 3 bases from V and 6 bases from J, with 7 bases between. The germline gives CDR1 SGHTA, CDR2 FQGNSA. The CDR3 runs to 12 residues.

This chain links TRBV30 with TRBJ2-5; 7 bases agree with TRBD1. The ends lost 3 bases at V and 3 bases at J; junction bases unmatched: 10. Germline V gene sequence: CDR1 GTSNPN, CDR2 SVGIG (reference sequence). The CDR3 extends over 15 amino acids. DNA for the CDR3: TGTGCCTGGAGCAACCTCGGGACAGCCAAAGAGACCCAGTACTTC. Amino acid sequence: CAWSNLGTAKETQYF.

This chain joins TRBV5-4 and TRBJ2-1; 8 positions match TRBD2. CDR1 and CDR2 from the germline V gene are SGHNT and YYREEE (reference sequence). The CDR3 is 14 residues long. The V and J ends lost 3 bases and 9 bases, in that order; junction bases with no gene match: 8. As DNA, the CDR3 is TGTGCCAGCAGCTCGAACGGGGGGGATAGTGAGCAGTTCTTC. Translation: CASSSNGGDSEQFF.

A few counts support this clone. The chain couples TRBV28 to TRBJ2-7; D remains unclear. CDR1 is MDHEN and CDR2 is SYDVKM in the germline V gene. The CDR3 runs to 14 residues. The V and J ends lost 7 bases and 3 bases respectively, with 16 bases between them. The CDR3 protein is CASTPRPQLYEQYF. CDR3 in DNA: TGTGCCAGCACACCGCGTCCCCAACTCTACGAGCAGTACTTC.

This clone was recorded a few times. The chain uses TRBV15 and TRBJ2-5; a weak D match, TRBD2 (6 bases). Trimming stripped 5 bases from V and 1 base from J, with 17 bases between. The CDR3 length is 16 residues. Germline V gene data show CDR1 as LNHNV and CDR2 as YYDKDF (reference sequence). The CDR3 region has the DNA TGTGCCACCAGCCCCGGGGTTTGGCGGGGCCAAGAGACCCAGTACTTC. Translated: CATSPGVWRGQETQYF.